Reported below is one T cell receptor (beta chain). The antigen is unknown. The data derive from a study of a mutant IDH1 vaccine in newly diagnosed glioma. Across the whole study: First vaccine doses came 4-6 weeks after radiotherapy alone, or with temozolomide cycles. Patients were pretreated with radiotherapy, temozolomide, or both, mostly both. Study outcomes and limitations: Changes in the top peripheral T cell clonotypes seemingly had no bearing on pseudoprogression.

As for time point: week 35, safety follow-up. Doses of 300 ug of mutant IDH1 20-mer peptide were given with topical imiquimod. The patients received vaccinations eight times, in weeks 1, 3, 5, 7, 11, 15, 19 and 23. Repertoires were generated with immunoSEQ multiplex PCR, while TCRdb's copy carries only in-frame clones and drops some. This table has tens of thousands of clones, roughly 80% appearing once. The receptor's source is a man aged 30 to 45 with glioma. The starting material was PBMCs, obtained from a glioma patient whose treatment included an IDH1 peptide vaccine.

The CDR3 reads CSLREYNEQFF. DNA for the CDR3: TGCAGCCTCCGTGAGTACAATGAGCAGTTCTTC. V gene TRBV20-1 combines with J gene TRBJ2-1; no clear D. This CDR3 contains 11 residues. CDR1 DFQATT and CDR2 SNEGSKA come from the germline V gene (reference sequence).